This entry features one T cell receptor beta chain sequence. Its antigen remains unknown. This entry is derived from a study of glioma-infiltrating T cells after dendritic cell vaccination. The wider study: Dendritic cell vaccination trial patients had either newly diagnosed or recurrent glioblastoma.

Findings and limits, study-wide: TCR clonality showed no direct relationship with survival.

This CDR3 comprises 13 residues. Germline loops: CDR1 SGHAT, CDR2 FQNNGV. The ends lost 2 bases at V and 10 bases at J; junction bases unmatched: 7. Up to roughly 2 ug genomic DNA was used for TCRB CDR3 amplification. The method was immunoSEQ multiplex PCR; TCRdb's version includes in-frame clones alone and lacks a portion of them. The sample yields over 80,000 clones, approximately 78% seen once. As to time point: after dendritic cell vaccination, including at tumor progression/relapse. The V and J genes are TRBV11-2 and TRBJ1-2, with 7 positions matching TRBD1. The sample in question was blood, obtained after dendritic cell vaccination. The sequence was collected from a human donor with glioblastoma. The CDR3 here is CASSLSQQGPYTF. CDR3 nucleotide sequence: TGTGCCAGCAGCTTATCCCAACAGGGGCCCTACACCTTC.